These T cell receptor beta chains were read from a single sample in a study of CD4+ T cells in melanoma. Data came from immunoSEQ multiplex PCR; TCRdb stores just in-frame clones and leaves some out. In the table there are some 120,000 clones, about 90% of which are singletons. The sequenced sample was peripheral blood. Receptors originate from a human donor with melanoma. Each CDR3 is given with its conserved first and last residue. D genes are given only for firm matches. Some rows mark clone size as missing; the rest say once, few, many or name a class of expanded clone.

CDR3 protein	CDR3 DNA	V gene	D gene	clone size	J gene	CDR3 length
CASNIAGKFYEQYF	TGTGCCAGCAACATAGCGGGGAAATTCTACGAGCAGTACTTC	TRBV28	TRBD2	-	TRBJ2-7	14
CASSESSFAYEQYF	TGCGCCAGCAGTGAGTCGAGTTTCGCGTACGAGCAGTACTTC	TRBV10-1	-	-	TRBJ2-7	14
CASSLTGVAGELFF	TGTGCCAGCAGCTTAACCGGCGTGGCCGGGGAGCTGTTTTTT	TRBV7-3	-	-	TRBJ2-2	14
CAISEVSSFGTDTQYF	TGTGCCATCAGTGAGGTTAGCTCCTTTGGCACAGATACGCAGTATTTT	TRBV10-3	-	-	TRBJ2-3	16
CASSIGQVTNYGYTF	TGCGCCAGCAGCATAGGACAGGTTACCAACTATGGCTACACCTTC	TRBV5-1	TRBD1	-	TRBJ1-2	15
CASSLETGPNSPLHF	TGTGCCAGCAGCCTTGAGACAGGTCCGAATTCACCCCTCCACTTT	TRBV28	-	-	TRBJ1-6	15
CASSPRASGSVDNEQFF	TGTGCCAGCAGCCCCCGGGCTAGCGGGAGTGTCGACAATGAGCAGTTCTTC	TRBV11-2	TRBD2	once	TRBJ2-1	17
CASSLMSPAYSTDTQYF	TGTGCCAGCAGCCTTATGTCTCCGGCATACAGCACAGATACGCAGTATTTT	TRBV7-3	-	-	TRBJ2-3	17
CASSRNGDRVSPGNTIYF	TGTGCCAGCTCACGCAATGGGGACAGGGTGTCTCCTGGAAACACCATATATTTT	TRBV18	TRBD1	-	TRBJ1-3	18
CASGRDGYTDTQYF	TGTGCCAGCGGGAGGGACGGCTACACAGATACGCAGTATTTT	TRBV25-1	TRBD2	-	TRBJ2-3	14
CASSYTRGEQYF	TGTGCCAGCAGTTACACTCGGGGCGAGCAGTACTTC	TRBV6-5	-	-	TRBJ2-7	12
CARTRGTKNTGELFF	TGTGCTCGGACGAGGGGGACAAAGAACACCGGGGAGCTGTTTTTT	TRBV30	-	-	TRBJ2-2	15
CASSQDRDTEAFF	TGCGCCAGCAGCCAAGACAGGGACACTGAAGCTTTCTTT	TRBV4-3	-	-	TRBJ1-1	13
CASSKPGLAGDEQYF	TGTGCCAGCAGTAAACCGGGACTAGCGGGAGACGAGCAGTACTTC	TRBV28	TRBD2	-	TRBJ2-7	15
CASSLADGTYRPEAFF	TGTGCCAGCAGCTTAGCGGACGGGACATATCGTCCGGAAGCTTTCTTT	TRBV7-9	-	-	TRBJ1-1	16
CASSFDRVNEKLFF	TGCGCCAGCAGCTTCGACAGGGTAAATGAAAAACTGTTTTTT	TRBV5-1	TRBD1	-	TRBJ1-4	14
CASSNPTQNTEAFF	TGCGCCAGCAGCAATCCCACCCAGAACACTGAAGCTTTCTTT	TRBV4-1	-	-	TRBJ1-1	14
CASSSTRTSGRAYNEQFF	TGTGCCAGCAGCTCAACTCGGACTAGCGGGAGAGCCTACAATGAGCAGTTCTTC	TRBV7-2	TRBD2	-	TRBJ2-1	18
CASSFGTSGGALDTQYF	TGTGCCAGCAGCTTCGGGACTAGCGGGGGGGCCTTGGATACGCAGTATTTT	TRBV7-9	TRBD2	-	TRBJ2-3	17
CASSLDRATEAFF	TGTGCCAGCTCACTGGACAGGGCCACTGAAGCTTTCTTT	TRBV18	TRBD1	-	TRBJ1-1	13
CASSPDRTQETQYF	TGCGCCAGCAGCCCGGACAGGACACAAGAGACCCAGTACTTC	TRBV4-1	TRBD1	-	TRBJ2-5	14
CASLPPTGYYGYTF	TGTGCCAGCCTGCCTCCGACAGGATACTATGGCTACACCTTC	TRBV28	-	-	TRBJ1-2	14
CASSFGWRSTEAFF	TGTGCCAGCAGTTTTGGGTGGAGGTCCACTGAAGCTTTCTTT	TRBV28	-	-	TRBJ1-1	14
CASRIRDRVGGYTF	TGTGCCAGCAGAATCCGGGACAGGGTGGGAGGCTACACCTTC	TRBV6-5	TRBD1	-	TRBJ1-2	14
CASSQVWPNYGYTF	TGCGCCAGCAGCCAAGTTTGGCCTAACTATGGCTACACCTTC	TRBV4-1	-	-	TRBJ1-2	14
CASSPGQFTDTQYF	TGTGCCAGCAGCCCGGGACAGTTCACAGATACGCAGTATTTT	TRBV4-2	TRBD1	-	TRBJ2-3	14
CASSLGGVNYGYTF	TGTGCCAGCAGCTTGGGCGGGGTAAACTATGGCTACACCTTC	TRBV5-4	-	-	TRBJ1-2	14
CASRVVGSQETQYF	TGCGCCAGCAGGGTGGTTGGGAGCCAAGAGACCCAGTACTTC	TRBV5-1	-	-	TRBJ2-5	14
CASSLAPSGVGGTQYF	TGTGCCAGCAGCTTAGCCCCTAGCGGGGTAGGCGGGACCCAGTACTTC	TRBV7-2	TRBD2	-	TRBJ2-5	16
CASSLTGELGQETQYF	TGTGCCAGCAGCTTAACGGGTGAATTGGGGCAGGAGACCCAGTACTTC	TRBV7-3	-	-	TRBJ2-5	16
CAWIQQTGGSGYTF	TGTGCCTGGATCCAACAGACAGGGGGCTCTGGCTACACCTTC	TRBV30	TRBD1	-	TRBJ1-2	14
CAWGSTDTQYF	TGTGCCTGGGGGAGCACAGATACGCAGTATTTT	TRBV30	-	once	TRBJ2-3	11
CAGRTSQETQYF	TGTGCCGGAAGGACTTCGCAAGAGACCCAGTACTTC	TRBV18	-	-	TRBJ2-5	12
CASTLGISKNIQYF	TGTGCCAGCACCTTAGGAATCTCCAAAAACATTCAGTACTTC	TRBV28	-	-	TRBJ2-4	14
CASSIVDSMNTEAFF	TGTGCCAGTAGTATAGTTGACAGTATGAACACTGAAGCTTTCTTT	TRBV19	-	-	TRBJ1-1	15
CASSQEAFSNEKLFF	TGTGCCAGCAGCCAAGAGGCATTTTCTAATGAAAAACTGTTTTTT	TRBV7-8	-	-	TRBJ1-4	15
CAWNLRTGRNTEAFF	TGTGCCTGGAACCTCCGGACAGGTCGGAATACTGAAGCTTTCTTT	TRBV30	TRBD1	-	TRBJ1-1	15
CASSLRSGGTNTGELFF	TGTGCCAGCAGCTTACGTAGCGGGGGGACGAACACCGGGGAGCTGTTTTTT	TRBV7-6	TRBD2	-	TRBJ2-2	17
CASSPLAGGPEQYF	TGTGCCAGCAGTCCCCTAGCGGGGGGGCCCGAGCAGTACTTC	TRBV6-5	TRBD2	-	TRBJ2-7	14
CASSQEARDRGYEQYF	TGCGCCAGCAGCCAAGAGGCAAGGGACAGGGGGTACGAGCAGTACTTC	TRBV4-3	TRBD1	-	TRBJ2-7	16
CASSDPGGYEQFF	TGTGCCAGCAGTGACCCCGGAGGGTATGAGCAGTTCTTC	TRBV6-1	-	-	TRBJ2-1	13
CASSYDRDYEQYF	TGTGCCAGCAGCTATGACAGGGATTACGAGCAGTACTTC	TRBV7-7	TRBD1	-	TRBJ2-7	13
CASSLQGEFYEQYF	TGTGCCAGCAGCCTTCAGGGGGAATTCTACGAGCAGTACTTC	TRBV7-2	TRBD1	-	TRBJ2-7	14
CASSLVAGSSYEQYF	TGTGCCAGCAGCTTAGTAGCGGGGAGCTCCTACGAGCAGTACTTC	TRBV7-2	TRBD2	-	TRBJ2-7	15
CASSVFVGGQETQYF	TGTGCCAGCAGCGTATTTGTAGGGGGCCAAGAGACCCAGTACTTC	TRBV9	-	-	TRBJ2-5	15
CASSLTRGEQYF	TGTGCCAGCAGTTTAACCCGGGGCGAGCAGTACTTC	TRBV28	-	-	TRBJ2-7	12
CASGLALGGEYNEQFF	TGTGCTAGTGGCCTAGCCCTAGGGGGGGAATACAATGAGCAGTTCTTC	TRBV12-5	-	-	TRBJ2-1	16
CASSDSTSKNEQFF	TGTGCCAGCAGTGACTCGACTAGCAAAAATGAGCAGTTCTTC	TRBV6-4	TRBD2	-	TRBJ2-1	14
CASSPSTTYQETQYF	TGTGCCAGCAGCCCTTCGACAACGTACCAAGAGACCCAGTACTTC	TRBV9	-	-	TRBJ2-5	15
CASRKQRVSGYTF	TGTGCCAGCAGAAAACAACGAGTCTCTGGCTACACCTTC	TRBV2	-	-	TRBJ1-2	13
CASLKRGLNTEAFF	TGTGCCAGCCTTAAAAGGGGCCTGAACACTGAAGCTTTCTTT	TRBV21-1	-	-	TRBJ1-1	14
CASSQVIRQVGGNYGYTF	TGCGCCAGCAGCCAAGTTATCAGGCAGGTTGGGGGCAACTATGGCTACACCTTC	TRBV4-1	-	-	TRBJ1-2	18
CASSLAATNQPQHF	TGTGCCAGCAGCTTAGCGGCTACGAATCAGCCCCAGCATTTT	TRBV7-9	-	-	TRBJ1-5	14
CASKEKWSGRRGYEQYF	TGTGCCAGCAAGGAAAAATGGAGTGGCAGGCGTGGGTACGAGCAGTACTTC	TRBV28	-	-	TRBJ2-7	17
CASSDNPGHIFSYEQYF	TGTGCCAGCAGTGACAATCCGGGACACATATTCTCCTACGAGCAGTACTTC	TRBV6-1	-	-	TRBJ2-7	17
CASSLSLREGNNEQFF	TGTGCCAGCAGCTTGAGTCTACGGGAGGGAAACAATGAGCAGTTCTTC	TRBV11-3	TRBD2	-	TRBJ2-1	16